The 31 T cell receptor beta chains listed next were all sequenced from one sample in a study of circulating and synovial CD4+ cells in juvenile arthritis. TCRdb's copy holds only in-frame clones and misses some; the assay was immunoSEQ multiplex PCR. The repertoire includes tens of thousands of clones, roughly 94% of them detected once, and around 0.64% sits in the top ten. Sequencing used CD4+ T cells from blood. The receptor source for this set is a human donor with juvenile idiopathic arthritis.

The chain recombines TRBV27 with TRBJ2-7; D may be TRBD2 (6 bases). CDR1 is MNHEY, CDR2 SMNVEV, per germline (reference sequence). The CDR3 runs 14 residues. With 3 bases removed from V and 1 base from J, the gap between germline ends came to 10 bases. The CDR3 is CASSFFGGSYEQYF. Written as DNA, the CDR3 is TGTGCCAGCAGTTTTTTTGGGGGGTCCTACGAGCAGTACTTC.

The chain is built from TRBV5-1 and TRBJ2-6; D call uncertain. The ends were cut back, 1 base at V and 2 bases at J, with 7 bases in the middle. Germline CDR1 reads SGHRS; CDR2 reads YFSETQ. This CDR3 has 15 residues. This CDR3 is CASSLNGPGANVLTF. CDR3 DNA sequence: TGCGCCAGCAGCTTGAATGGCCCTGGGGCCAACGTCCTGACTTTC.

This chain connects TRBV6-1 to TRBJ1-5; the match to TRBD1 covers 7 bases. The V gene's germline CDR1 is MNHNS and CDR2 SASEGT. The CDR3 has 15 amino acids. V shed 8 bases and J 3 bases; nucleotides not matched to a gene: 10. CDR3 loop: CASLRQGQTNQPQHF. CDR3 nucleotides: TGTGCCAGCCTTCGACAGGGACAGACCAATCAGCCCCAGCATTTT.

The chain combines TRBV21-1 with TRBJ2-6; the table's D call, TRBD1, has no DNA check behind it. TRBV21-1 is an annotated pseudogene. This CDR3 contains 21 residues. CDR3 sequence: CASSKIGHGGTELSGANVLTF. CDR3 coding DNA: TGTGCCAGCAGCAAAATTGGTCACGGAGGGACAGAGCTCTCTGGGGCCAACGTCCTGACTTTC.

This chain links TRBV6-5 with TRBJ1-1, with D possibly matching TRBD1 (6 bases). The CDR3 is made up of 15 amino acids. V lost 0 bases to trimming and J lost 5 bases, with 13 bases between them. CDR1 MNHEY and CDR2 SVGAGI come from the germline V gene. CDR3 nucleotides: TGTGCCAGCAGTTACTCGGGGGCGGGGGTAACTGAAGCTTTCTTT. Translating gives CASSYSGAGVTEAFF.

The chain recombines TRBV6-5 with TRBJ1-2, with 10 bases lining up with TRBD1. The CDR3 consists of 14 residues. The ends lost 2 bases at V and 4 bases at J; junction bases unmatched: 1. Per the germline V gene, CDR1 is MNHEY and CDR2 is SVGAGI. The CDR3 region is CASSYGDRGYGYTF. The CDR3 DNA is TGTGCCAGCAGTTACGGGGACAGGGGCTATGGCTACACCTTC.

About this clone: Compared with germline, one end of the junction differs, possibly owing to a read error. This chain uses TRBV7-7 with TRBJ2-5, with D unresolved. CDR3 length: 15 amino acids. CDR1 is SSHAT and CDR2 is FNYEAQ in the germline V gene (reference sequence). CDR3 residues: CASSLRHHDQETQYF. DNA of the CDR3: TGTGCTAGCAGCTTAAGACACCACGATCAAGAGACCCAGTACTTC. The variable domain in full, completed from reference TRBV7-7 and TRBJ2-5, reads GAGVSQSPRYKVTKRGQDVTLRCDPISSHATLYWYQQALGQGPEFLTYFNYEAQPDKSGLPSDRFSAERPEGSISTLTIQRTEQRDSAMYRCASSLRHHDQETQYFGPGTRLLVL.

The chain employs TRBV25-1 and TRBJ1-2; 7 positions agree with TRBD1. This CDR3 is 15 amino acids long. Looked up from germline, CDR1 is MGHDK and CDR2 is SYGVNS. Trimming took 5 bases from V and 7 from J; bases not matched to a gene: 13. The CDR3 bases are TGTGCCAGCAGTAAAGGAGTGAGGGGGCGGATTGGCTACACCTTC. Translation: CASSKGVRGRIGYTF.

The chain carries TRBV7-3 and TRBJ2-3; D gene ambiguous. The CDR3 covers 14 residues. Trimming took 5 bases from V and 2 from J, leaving 11 bases between them. The germline V gene has CDR1 SGHTA and CDR2 FQGTGA. CDR3 bases: TGTGCCAGCAGCCCGGCGGCCGTCACAGATACGCAGTATTTT. As protein: CASSPAAVTDTQYF.

The rearrangement links TRBV18 to TRBJ2-2; possibly TRBD2 for D (6 bases). The CDR3 is made up of 14 amino acids. Germline CDR1 KGHSH, CDR2 LQKENI. V was clipped by 3 bases and J by 4 bases, with 9 bases between them. The CDR3 DNA follows: TGTGCCAGCTCACCGGGACTTAGCACCGGGGAGCTGTTTTTT. It codes for CASSPGLSTGELFF.

This clone was recorded only once. This chain links TRBV10-3 with TRBJ1-2, with 7 bases that match TRBD1. Germline V gives CDR1 ENHRY, CDR2 SYGVKD. This CDR3 is 16 amino acids long. V lost 5 bases, J lost 1 base, and 10 bases stayed unmatched. CDR3 coding DNA: TGTGCCATCAGTAAGAGCCGGGACAGAGATAACTATGGCTACACCTTC. Translation gives CAISKSRDRDNYGYTF.

V usage is TRBV7-2 and J usage is TRBJ1-2, with a tentative D call TRBD1 (6 bases). The V gene's germline CDR1 is SGHTA and CDR2 FQGNSA. The CDR3 has 14 residues. Trimming cost V 2 bases and J 6 bases, with 13 bases left between them. Written as DNA, the CDR3 is TGTGCCAGCAGCTTAATGCGCGGGGGCGATGGCTACACCTTC. Protein product: CASSLMRGGDGYTF. Filled out from reference TRBV7-2 and TRBJ1-2, the complete variable domain reads GAGVSQSPSNKVTEKGKDVELRCDPISGHTALYWYRQSLGQGLEFLIYFQGNSAPDKSGLPSDRFSAERTGGSVSTLTIQRTQQEDSAVYLCASSLMRGGDGYTFGSGTRLTVV.

The J gene is TRBJ2-2, the V gene TRBV10-3, with D possibly being TRBD1 (7 bases). CDR1 is ENHRY, CDR2 SYGVKD, per germline. The CDR3 is 16 residues long. Trimming took off 2 bases at V and 5 bases at J, with 15 bases between the two ends. This CDR3 is CAISEIRQGGTGELFF. The CDR3 region has the DNA TGTGCCATCAGTGAGATCAGGCAGGGGGGTACCGGGGAGCTGTTTTTT.

The DNA of the CDR3 is TGTGCCAGCAGCCCTCACCAGGACTCCCCCCAGTTCTTC. Residues: CASSPHQDSPQFF. The chain links TRBV11-3 to TRBJ2-1; perhaps TRBD2 as D (5 bases). Per germline, CDR1 SGHNT and CDR2 YENEEA. The CDR3 extends over 13 amino acids. Trimming left V 5 bases short and J 13 bases short, with 18 bases between. The full variable domain, with the rest looked up from reference TRBV11-3 and TRBJ2-1, is EAGVVQSPRYKIIEKKQPVAFWCNPISGHNTLYWYLQNLGQGPELLIRYENEEAVDDSQLPKDRFSAERLKGVDSTLKIQPAELGDSAVYLCASSPHQDSPQFFGPGTRLTVL.

This clone was counted a few times. The chain has TRBV19 and TRBJ1-2; 7 bases agree with TRBD1. With V trimmed by 5 bases and J by 4 bases, 4 bases remained unmatched. The germline V gene encodes CDR1 LNHDA and CDR2 SQIVND (reference sequence). The CDR3 runs to 13 residues. The CDR3 loop is CASSVTGPYGYTF. The CDR3, as DNA: TGTGCCAGTAGTGTGACAGGGCCCTATGGCTACACCTTC.

The chain uses TRBV27 and TRBJ2-1, with D maybe TRBD1 (6 bases). V shed 4 bases and J shed 6 bases, with 13 bases lying between them. The germline V gene has CDR1 MNHEY and CDR2 SMNVEV (reference sequence). The CDR3 consists of 14 residues. The CDR3 reads CASSYDRLSNEQFF. In DNA, the CDR3 is TGTGCCAGCAGTTATGACAGGTTATCCAATGAGCAGTTCTTC.

The V call is TRBV6-6, the J call TRBJ2-7; no clear D. V was pared by 6 bases and J by 0 bases, with 9 bases between. Germline lookup yields CDR1 MNHNY and CDR2 SVGAGI (reference sequence). The CDR3 spans 13 residues. The chain's CDR3 is CASRSLSSYEQYF. The DNA for the CDR3 is TGTGCCAGCAGGTCGTTGAGCTCCTACGAGCAGTACTTC.

The count of this clone is one. V is TRBV5-8 and J is TRBJ2-1; TRBD2 aligns across 16 bases. CDR3 length equals 17 residues. V gave up 5 bases and J gave up 9 bases; unmatched junction bases: 11. From germline, CDR1 is SGHTS and CDR2 YDEGEE. CDR3 in DNA: TGTGCCAGCAGTCTGACCGGGACTAGCGGGGGGGGGAGTGAGCAGTTCTTC. This codes for CASSLTGTSGGGSEQFF.

The chain couples TRBV7-9 to TRBJ1-2; the D gene is possibly TRBD1 (6 bases). Trimming removed 1 base at V and 12 bases at J, with 15 bases between. Germline values: CDR1 SEHNR, CDR2 FQNEAQ (reference sequence). The CDR3 contains 13 residues. CDR3 sequence: CASSLEGSGANTF. CDR3 DNA: TGTGCCAGCAGCTTAGAAGGTTCAGGGGCTAACACCTTC.

The chain is built from TRBV5-1 and TRBJ1-1; D might be TRBD1 (5 bases). V lost 2 bases and J 3 bases, leaving 11 bases between the germline ends. The germline CDR1 and CDR2 sequences are SGHRS and YFSETQ. The CDR3 runs 14 residues. The CDR3, as DNA: TGCGCCAGCAGCTTCGTGCGCAGGGACACTGAAGCTTTCTTT. This sequence encodes CASSFVRRDTEAFF.

The rearrangement links TRBV6-1 to TRBJ1-5; D possibly corresponds to TRBD1 (5 bases). The V gene's germline CDR1 is MNHNS and CDR2 SASEGT. Deletions cut 10 bases from V and 5 bases from J, with 18 bases between. The CDR3 runs 14 residues. CDR3 in DNA: TGTGCCATCGCCACACTGGGGGGTGATCAGCCCCAGCATTTT. This translates into CAIATLGGDQPQHF.

This chain connects TRBV9 to TRBJ1-2, with no clear D. This CDR3 is built from 15 residues. V lost 4 bases and J lost 8, with 21 bases in between. The germline V gene encodes CDR1 SGDLS and CDR2 YYNGEE. The CDR3 reads CASSPEGRRFGGYTF. Written as DNA, the CDR3 is TGTGCCAGCAGCCCCGAAGGGAGGAGATTCGGGGGCTACACCTTC. Combining the CDR3 with reference TRBV9 and TRBJ1-2 gives the whole variable domain DSGVTQTPKHLITATGQRVTLRCSPRSGDLSVYWYQQSLDQGLQFLIQYYNGEERAKGNILERFSAQQFPDLHSELNLSSLELGDSALYFCASSPEGRRFGGYTFGSGTRLTVV.

The chain employs TRBV5-6 and TRBJ1-1, with D maybe TRBD1 (5 bases). This CDR3 spans 19 amino acids. The ends were cut back, 3 bases at V and 3 bases at J, with 27 bases in the middle. The V gene's germline CDR1 is SGHDT and CDR2 YYEEEE. CDR3 loop: CASSSTKLTAKRGDTEAFF. DNA for the CDR3: TGTGCCAGCAGCTCCACTAAATTGACAGCGAAACGGGGGGACACTGAAGCTTTCTTT.

The chain is built from TRBV7-2 and TRBJ2-3, with TRBD2 identical over 8 bases. The trim removed 1 base at V and 0 bases at J, leaving 9 bases unmatched. CDR1 and CDR2 (germline): SGHTA, FQGNSA. The CDR3 has 18 amino acids. The CDR3 DNA reads as TGTGCCAGCAGCTTAGTGGTTGTAAGCGGGGGCAGCACAGATACGCAGTATTTT. This codes for CASSLVVVSGGSTDTQYF.

The chain employs TRBV5-1 and TRBJ2-3; 7 bases fit TRBD2. V lost 5 bases and J lost 2; bases outside the gene matches: 2. Looked up from germline, CDR1 is SGHRS and CDR2 is YFSETQ. This CDR3 has 13 amino acids. The CDR3: CASSSGFTDTQYF. The DNA for the CDR3 is TGCGCCAGCAGTAGCGGGTTCACAGATACGCAGTATTTT.

The gene calls are TRBV7-9 and TRBJ1-1; D possibly corresponds to TRBD1 (5 bases). The CDR3 has 14 residues. Per the germline V gene, CDR1 is SEHNR and CDR2 is FQNEAQ (reference sequence). V was cut by 5 bases and J by 0 bases, with 10 bases left in between. CDR3 sequence: CASSPGRVNTEAFF. CDR3 nucleotide sequence: TGTGCCAGCAGCCCCGGCAGGGTGAACACTGAAGCTTTCTTT.

The rearrangement uses TRBV7-9 and TRBJ2-3; TRBD2 agrees at 13 bases. Losses at the gene ends were 5 bases for V and 4 bases for J; bases not matched to a gene: 9. CDR1 and CDR2 (germline): SEHNR, FQNEAQ (reference sequence). This CDR3 has 17 residues. As DNA, the CDR3 is TGTGCCAGCAGCCCGTGGACTAGCGGGGGAAGCGCAGATACGCAGTATTTT. Its protein is CASSPWTSGGSADTQYF.

The chain combines TRBV9 with TRBJ2-2; TRBD1 matches at 11 bases. Germline values: CDR1 SGDLS, CDR2 YYNGEE. The V segment lost 4 bases and the J segment 6 bases; nucleotides outside the gene matches: 8. The CDR3 runs to 16 residues. This chain's CDR3 is CASSPQLGQGAGELFF. Here the CDR3 DNA reads TGTGCCAGCAGCCCCCAATTGGGACAGGGGGCCGGGGAGCTGTTTTTT.

V is TRBV7-2 and J is TRBJ1-1; TRBD1 matches 9 bases. CDR3 length equals 13 residues. V was clipped by 2 bases and J by 7 bases; unmatched bases: 2. CDR1 is SGHTA, CDR2 FQGNSA, per germline. The CDR3 sequence is CASSLSTGGEAFF. CDR3 in DNA: TGTGCCAGCAGCTTATCGACAGGGGGTGAAGCTTTCTTT.

This clone showed up just a few times. V gene TRBV6-5 combines with J gene TRBJ1-2; D is ambiguous. Germline loops: CDR1 MNHEY, CDR2 SVGAGI. The CDR3 sequence is 13 residues long. Trimming removed 6 bases from V and 6 bases from J, with 14 bases in between. CDR3 sequence reads: CASSLRRGNGYTF. CDR3 DNA sequence: TGTGCCAGCAGCTTACGTCGCGGGAATGGCTACACCTTC.

V usage is TRBV30 and J usage is TRBJ1-3, with 7 nucleotides matching TRBD1. The V segment lost 5 bases and the J segment 7 bases; nucleotides outside the gene matches: 5. The CDR3 extends over 12 amino acids. CDR1 is GTSNPN, CDR2 SVGIG, per germline (reference sequence). CDR3 coding DNA: TGTGCCTGGTGGACAGGTAGCAACACCATATATTTT. Translated, it gives CAWWTGSNTIYF.